A selection of T cell receptor beta chains follows, all from one sample in a study of blood T cells in healthy people across ages. TCRdb itself ran the 5' RACE reads through MiXCR, one entry per CDR3 protein. Of 660,000 or so distinct CDR3 sequences listed, roughly 58% are singletons. Source material: blood. The receptors shown here come from a man aged 55 to 70 in good health. CDR3s include the opening cysteine and the closing phenylalanine or tryptophan. The order of the fields is J gene, V gene, clone size, D gene, CDR3 DNA, CDR3 protein. The D gene is left open where the match is weak. Only part of the rows carry a size: once, few, many, or a class if the clone is expanded.

J gene: TRBJ2-1; V gene: TRBV5-1; clone size: NA; D gene: NA; CDR3 DNA: TGCGCCAGCAGCTTGACATCGTCTAGCTTGGAAACCTCCTACAATGAGCAGTTCTTC; CDR3 protein: CASSLTSSSLETSYNEQFF
J gene: TRBJ1-2; V gene: TRBV12-3/TRBV12-4; clone size: NA; D gene: NA; CDR3 DNA: TGTGCCAGCAGTTTTTCCCGGACAGACTTGGCGGATGGCTACACCTTC; CDR3 protein: CASSFSRTDLADGYTF
J gene: TRBJ1-6; V gene: TRBV20-1; clone size: NA; D gene: TRBD1; CDR3 DNA: TGCAGTGCTAGAGCGGGACAGGTCTCACCCCTCCACTTT; CDR3 protein: CSARAGQVSPLHF
J gene: TRBJ2-1; V gene: TRBV27; clone size: few; D gene: NA; CDR3 DNA: TGTGCCAGCAGTTTTAGGTCAGGGGGAGGGAATGAGCAGTTCTTC; CDR3 protein: CASSFRSGGGNEQFF
J gene: TRBJ2-5; V gene: TRBV2; clone size: NA; D gene: NA; CDR3 DNA: TGTGCCAGCAGTGAGACACAGGGCCAAGAGACCCAGTACTTC; CDR3 protein: CASSETQGQETQYF
J gene: TRBJ2-3; V gene: TRBV5-1; clone size: NA; D gene: TRBD2; CDR3 DNA: TGCGCCAGCAGTTTTCCCCGGGCAGGGGGTACCCCGGGACTAGCTACCGATACGCAGTATTTT; CDR3 protein: CASSFPRAGGTPGLATDTQYF
J gene: TRBJ1-2; V gene: TRBV5-1; clone size: NA; D gene: NA; CDR3 DNA: TGCGCCAGCAGCTTCGGGGATATTGGCTATGGCTACACCTTC; CDR3 protein: CASSFGDIGYGYTF
J gene: TRBJ2-7; V gene: TRBV20-1; clone size: NA; D gene: TRBD2; CDR3 DNA: TGCAGTGCCGTTCTAGCGGGGGACTACGAGCAGTACTTC; CDR3 protein: CSAVLAGDYEQYF
J gene: TRBJ2-2; V gene: TRBV12-3/TRBV12-4; clone size: NA; D gene: NA; CDR3 DNA: TGTGCCAGCAGTTTTCCCACAGGCAGGCCGGACACCGGGGAGCTGTTTTTT; CDR3 protein: CASSFPTGRPDTGELFF
J gene: TRBJ2-1; V gene: TRBV28; clone size: NA; D gene: TRBD2; CDR3 DNA: TGTGCCAGCAGTCCCGGGGGGGGGACACCCGTAAATGAGCAGTTCTTC; CDR3 protein: CASSPGGGTPVNEQFF
J gene: TRBJ1-2; V gene: TRBV20-1; clone size: NA; D gene: NA; CDR3 DNA: TGCAGTGCTAGTCGACGATCACTTAACTATGGCTACACCTTC; CDR3 protein: CSASRRSLNYGYTF
J gene: TRBJ2-1; V gene: TRBV6-6; clone size: few; D gene: NA; CDR3 DNA: TGTGCCAGCAGTTATTCCCAGGACGCTTTGAGGTTCTTC; CDR3 protein: CASSYSQDALRFF
J gene: TRBJ2-3; V gene: TRBV5-1; clone size: few; D gene: TRBD1; CDR3 DNA: TGCGCCAGCAGGCTCGGACAGGGCACAGATACGCAGTATTTT; CDR3 protein: CASRLGQGTDTQYF